These 27 T cell receptor beta chains came from one sample sequenced in a study of shared T cell receptors in the human thymus. Generated by immunoSEQ multiplex PCR, the TCRdb table keeps only in-frame clones and is missing some. The table lists approximately 730,000 clones, around 85% of them singletons. These records were also assigned to another study, of human thymus T cells.

Input material: thymocytes. These receptors were obtained from a girl in the first two years of life with a congenital heart defect.

Here the CDR3 reads CASSPKTFSQGGGNTIYF. The CDR3 region has the DNA TGTGCCAGCAGCCCGAAAACCTTCTCCCAGGGAGGTGGAAACACCATATATTTT. The chain recombines TRBV9 with TRBJ1-3; TRBD1 might be the D (5 bases). This CDR3 has 18 amino acids. Trimming pared 4 bases from V and 3 bases from J, leaving 23 bases between. CDR1 is SGDLS, CDR2 YYNGEE, per germline.

The J gene is TRBJ2-3, the V gene TRBV19, with 10 bases lining up with TRBD1. Germline CDR1 reads LNHDA; CDR2 reads SQIVND (reference sequence). The V segment lost 2 bases and the J segment 2 bases; nucleotides outside the gene matches: 7. The CDR3 sequence is 17 residues long. The CDR3 nucleotides are TGTGCCAGTAGTATATCCCGGACAGGGGGACCCACAGATACGCAGTATTTT. Its protein is CASSISRTGGPTDTQYF.

This chain links TRBV7-8 with TRBJ1-1; TRBD1 aligns across 8 bases. The CDR3 is 18 residues long. Losses at the gene ends were 2 bases for V and 3 bases for J; bases not matched to a gene: 14. Germline V lookup: CDR1 SGHVS, CDR2 FQNEAQ. CDR3: CASSLILGQGAVHTEAFF. CDR3 sequence (DNA): TGTGCCAGCAGCTTAATACTTGGACAGGGAGCCGTGCACACTGAAGCTTTCTTT.

V usage is TRBV6-1 and J usage is TRBJ2-6; D not certain. The germline V and J ends were trimmed by 3 bases and 0 bases, with 6 bases remaining between them. CDR3 length: 15 amino acids. From germline, CDR1 is MNHNS and CDR2 SASEGT. CDR3 residues: CASSEGSSGANVLTF. DNA of the CDR3: TGTGCCAGCAGTGAGGGCAGCTCTGGGGCCAACGTCCTGACTTTC.

This clone is a singleton in its sample. The rearrangement uses TRBV20-1 and TRBJ2-3; D ambiguous. The CDR3 contains 10 residues. The V and J ends lost 5 bases and 8 bases respectively, with 8 bases between them. The germline V gene has CDR1 DFQATT and CDR2 SNEGSKA (reference sequence). CDR3 bases: TGCAGTGCTGAGACTGGTACGCAGTATTTT. The encoded protein is CSAETGTQYF.

This CDR3 is CASSQRWRETQYF. CDR3 nucleotides: TGCGCCAGCAGCCAACGATGGAGGGAGACCCAGTACTTC. J is TRBJ2-5 and V is TRBV4-3, with D perhaps TRBD2 (5 bases). The germline gives CDR1 LGHNA, CDR2 YSLEER. Trimming removed 2 bases at V and 5 bases at J, with 9 bases between. CDR3 length: 13 residues.

The chain has TRBV28 and TRBJ2-5, with a possible D match to TRBD2 (6 bases). Germline assignment: CDR1 MDHEN and CDR2 SYDVKM. Trimming took 0 bases from V and 1 from J, leaving 12 bases between them. The CDR3 is 16 amino acids. CDR3 protein: CASSLCGGGIQETQYF. CDR3 sequence (DNA): TGTGCCAGCAGTTTATGCGGTGGAGGGATCCAAGAGACCCAGTACTTC.

The chain combines TRBV6-1 with TRBJ1-2; 7 bases are shared with TRBD1. J was trimmed by 6 bases and V by 3 bases; bases with no gene match: 7. The CDR3 has 14 amino acids. Germline lookup yields CDR1 MNHNS and CDR2 SASEGT. DNA of the CDR3: TGTGCCAGCAGTGACAGGGGGACCTTGAATGGCTACACCTTC. It codes for CASSDRGTLNGYTF.

This clone appeared a single time. CDR3 loop: CAGGGNTGELFF. CDR3 bases: TGTGCCGGGGGGGGGAACACCGGGGAGCTGTTTTTT. The chain links TRBV25-1 to TRBJ2-2, with 7 positions matching TRBD2. There are 12 residues in the CDR3. Germline CDR1 and CDR2: MGHDK and SYGVNS. J gave up 1 base and V 11 bases, and 1 base lay outside the gene matches.

The chain carries TRBV5-5 and TRBJ2-3, with 12 bases identical to TRBD2. The CDR3 consists of 20 residues. The germline V gene has CDR1 SGHKS and CDR2 YYEKEE (reference sequence). Losses at the gene ends were 4 bases for V and 4 bases for J; bases not matched to a gene: 19. CDR3 loop: CASSRSGTSGRLHDADTQYF. The CDR3 bases are TGTGCCAGCAGCCGTTCCGGGACTAGCGGGCGCCTTCATGATGCAGATACGCAGTATTTT.

The rearrangement uses TRBV6-1 and TRBJ2-1, with 7 bases aligning to TRBD1. The trim removed 5 bases at V and 4 bases at J, leaving 5 bases unmatched. The CDR3 consists of 14 residues. CDR1 is MNHNS, CDR2 SASEGT, per germline. CDR3 loop: CASSPRGQYNEQFF. The CDR3 region has the DNA TGTGCCAGCAGTCCAAGGGGGCAGTACAATGAGCAGTTCTTC.

This clone occurred once. The rearrangement links TRBV28 to TRBJ2-7; the D gene is possibly TRBD2 (5 bases). CDR3 length: 15 amino acids. Trimming shortened V by 6 bases and J by 0 bases, and 15 bases separated the two germline ends. Germline CDR1 is MDHEN and CDR2 is SYDVKM. The CDR3: CASSLPGRDSYEQYF. DNA of the CDR3: TGTGCCAGCAGCCTCCCCGGACGGGACTCCTACGAGCAGTACTTC. Drawing the rest from reference TRBV28 and TRBJ2-7, the complete variable domain is DVKVTQSSRYLVKRTGEKVFLECVQDMDHENMFWYRQDPGLGLRLIYFSYDVKMKEKGDIPEGYSVSREKKERFSLILESASTNQTSMYLCASSLPGRDSYEQYFGPGTRLTVT.

This clone appeared once. The chain recombines TRBV5-4 with TRBJ1-1, with a weak D call TRBD1 (6 bases). The V gene's germline CDR1 is SGHNT and CDR2 YYREEE (reference sequence). The V and J ends lost 2 bases and 0 bases respectively, with 14 bases between them. The CDR3 extends over 16 amino acids. As DNA, the CDR3 is TGTGCCAGCAGCTTAACAGGGATTTATGTGAACACTGAAGCTTTCTTT. It codes for CASSLTGIYVNTEAFF.

This clone was observed a single time. The chain links TRBV4-3 to TRBJ2-3; D uncertain. Germline values: CDR1 LGHNA, CDR2 YSLEER. Trimming stripped 0 bases from V and 0 bases from J, with 16 bases between. The CDR3 runs to 18 residues. CDR3 DNA sequence: TGCGCCAGCAGCCAAGAAGCGTCTAAGGCAGTTAGCACAGATACGCAGTATTTT. This encodes CASSQEASKAVSTDTQYF.

The chain employs TRBV14 and TRBJ2-3, with D perhaps TRBD2 (5 bases). The length of the CDR3 is 15 residues. With 0 bases removed from V and 6 bases from J, the gap between germline ends came to 13 bases. CDR1 is SGHDN, CDR2 FVKESK, per germline. The DNA for the CDR3 is TGTGCCAGCAGCCAAGATGGGCCTAGCTGGGATACGCAGTATTTT. Translation gives CASSQDGPSWDTQYF.

The CDR3 here is CASSGRGRGGDMNTEAFF. DNA of the CDR3: TGTGCCAGCTCTGGCCGGGGAAGGGGCGGGGATATGAACACTGAAGCTTTCTTT. The J gene is TRBJ1-1, the V gene TRBV7-3, with D possibly matching TRBD1 (5 bases). Trimming took 8 bases from V and 0 from J, leaving 25 bases between them. From germline, CDR1 is SGHTA and CDR2 FQGTGA. The CDR3 contains 18 residues.

This clone was counted a single time. V and J are TRBV2 and TRBJ1-6; no firm D call. The CDR3 extends over 13 amino acids. Trimming removed 6 bases at V and 6 bases at J, with 9 bases between. Germline V CDR1 and CDR2: SNHLY, FYNNEI. The CDR3 bases are TGTGCCAGCAGGTCCGAACTTAATTCACCCCTCCACTTT. Translated: CASRSELNSPLHF.

The chain has TRBV9 and TRBJ1-3, with D unclear. V lost 7 bases and J 0 bases, leaving 11 bases between the germline ends. The length of the CDR3 is 14 residues. Germline CDR1 SGDLS, CDR2 YYNGEE. The CDR3: CASGNGSSGNTIYF. The CDR3 coding sequence is TGTGCCAGCGGGAACGGGAGCTCTGGAAACACCATATATTTT. Based on the CDR3 plus reference TRBV9 and TRBJ1-3, the full variable domain is DSGVTQTPKHLITATGQRVTLRCSPRSGDLSVYWYQQSLDQGLQFLIQYYNGEERAKGNILERFSAQQFPDLHSELNLSSLELGDSALYFCASGNGSSGNTIYFGEGSWLTVV.

The chain employs TRBV10-3 and TRBJ2-7; 15 bases map to TRBD2. J lost 3 bases, V lost 2 bases, and 8 bases had no gene match. The CDR3 extends over 18 amino acids. Germline lookup yields CDR1 ENHRY and CDR2 SYGVKD. The CDR3 is CAISEAGLAGGLFYEQYF. In DNA form, the CDR3 reads TGTGCCATCAGTGAGGCGGGACTAGCGGGGGGACTATTCTACGAGCAGTACTTC.

This chain uses TRBV6-1 with TRBJ1-1; 7 bases align to TRBD1. The CDR3 runs to 14 residues. V was clipped by 7 bases and J by 6 bases; unmatched bases: 11. Per the germline V gene, CDR1 is MNHNS and CDR2 is SASEGT. The CDR3 loop reads CASIKTGRIAEAFF. CDR3 DNA: TGTGCCAGCATCAAGACAGGGAGAATCGCTGAAGCTTTCTTT.

V gene TRBV6-5 combines with J gene TRBJ2-1, with D perhaps TRBD2 (5 bases). This CDR3 contains 16 residues. Per the germline V gene, CDR1 is MNHEY and CDR2 is SVGAGI. Trimming pared 2 bases from V and 0 bases from J, leaving 11 bases between. The CDR3 spells CASSYRSGYSYNEQFF. In DNA form, the CDR3 reads TGTGCCAGCAGTTACAGGTCGGGGTACTCCTACAATGAGCAGTTCTTC.

This chain uses TRBV4-1 with TRBJ1-3; D gene uncertain. Germline CDR1 and CDR2: MGHRA and YSYEKL. With 1 base removed from V and 3 bases from J, the gap between germline ends came to 10 bases. The CDR3 extends over 15 amino acids. The CDR3 loop reads CASSQGGRGGNTIYF. The CDR3 DNA sequence: TGCGCCAGCAGCCAAGGAGGGAGAGGTGGAAACACCATATATTTT.

The chain's CDR3 is CASSKFRGTAQETQYF. Here the CDR3 DNA reads TGTGCCAGCAGCAAATTTAGGGGGACAGCACAAGAGACCCAGTACTTC. This chain uses TRBV21-1 with TRBJ2-5; TRBD1 reflects the table's D call only, with no check against the DNA. TRBV21-1 is shown as a pseudogene. The CDR3 covers 16 residues.

The V call is TRBV11-2, the J call TRBJ2-7; D is unresolved. Per germline, CDR1 SGHAT and CDR2 FQNNGV. Trimming stripped 3 bases from V and 3 bases from J, with 21 bases between. The CDR3 is made up of 17 amino acids. The CDR3 coding sequence is TGTGCCAGCAGCTTCAGGCCAGCCAAAAAAAACAACTACGAGCAGTACTTC. This sequence encodes CASSFRPAKKNNYEQYF.

The chain employs TRBV5-1 and TRBJ1-1, with a weak D call TRBD1 (5 bases). Germline V gene lookup returns CDR1 SGHRS and CDR2 YFSETQ. There are 18 residues in the CDR3. V lost 1 base to trimming and J lost 3 bases, with 22 bases between them. CDR3 DNA: TGCGCCAGCAGCTTGAACCTTCAACAGGATCGTCGTGACACTGAAGCTTTCTTT. Its translation: CASSLNLQQDRRDTEAFF.

The V call is TRBV4-1, the J call TRBJ1-4, with 8 bases lining up with TRBD1. Looked up from germline, CDR1 is MGHRA and CDR2 is YSYEKL. CDR3 length: 18 residues. With V trimmed by 2 bases and J by 10 bases, 18 bases remained unmatched. The DNA of the CDR3 is TGCGCCAGCAGCCAACCCAAGGAGGATGGCAGGGGGCATGGAAAACTGTTTTTT. Amino acid sequence: CASSQPKEDGRGHGKLFF.

The V and J genes are TRBV6-5 and TRBJ2-1; 8 nucleotides agree with TRBD2. Germline V gene lookup returns CDR1 MNHEY and CDR2 SVGAGI. Trimming cost V 3 bases and J 1 base; bases outside gene matches: 2. The CDR3 has 15 amino acids. CDR3 in amino acids: CASSYIAGSYNEQFF. Written as DNA, the CDR3 is TGTGCCAGCAGTTATATAGCGGGGTCCTACAATGAGCAGTTCTTC.